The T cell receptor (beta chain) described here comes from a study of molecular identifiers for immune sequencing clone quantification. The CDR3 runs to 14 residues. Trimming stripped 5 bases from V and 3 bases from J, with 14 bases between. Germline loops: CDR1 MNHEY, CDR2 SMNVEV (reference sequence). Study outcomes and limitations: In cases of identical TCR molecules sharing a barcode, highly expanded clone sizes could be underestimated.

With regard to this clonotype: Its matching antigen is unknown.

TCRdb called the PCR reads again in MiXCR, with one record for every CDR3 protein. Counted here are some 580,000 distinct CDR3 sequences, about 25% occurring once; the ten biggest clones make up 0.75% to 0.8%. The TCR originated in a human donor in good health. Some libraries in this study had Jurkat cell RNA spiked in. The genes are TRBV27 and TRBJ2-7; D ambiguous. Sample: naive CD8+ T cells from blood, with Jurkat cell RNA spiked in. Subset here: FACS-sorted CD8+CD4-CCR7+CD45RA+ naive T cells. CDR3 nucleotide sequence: TGTGCCAGCAGTGTACTCGGAAGCCACTACGAGCAGTACTTC. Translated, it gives CASSVLGSHYEQYF.